One and the same sample provided the 9 T cell receptor beta chains below, sequenced in a study of CD8+CD57+ T cells in acquired aplastic anemia. It was genomic DNA that served as the template for profiling TCR beta VDJ and CDR3. TCRdb ran MiXCR on the reads and lists one entry per CDR3 protein. The sample records some 180,000 distinct CDR3 sequences, 48% being singletons. All patients picked for sequencing had shown, by flow cytometry, an expansion of CD8+CD57+ cells. Material: sorted CD4+, CD8+, or CD8+CD57+ T cells (not recorded which) from PBMCs. The receptors stem from a human donor with aplastic anemia.

In this sample, this clonotype turned up once. The V gene is TRBV2, the J gene TRBJ1-2; D is perhaps TRBD1 (5 bases). The CDR3 sequence is 15 residues long. Germline V lookup: CDR1 SNHLY, CDR2 FYNNEI. Trimming left V 7 bases short and J 8 bases short, with 23 bases between. CDR3 sequence reads: CASTAYLGDVGGYTF. For the CDR3, the DNA is TGTGCCAGCACCGCTTACTTGGGGGACGTGGGCGGCTACACCTTC. The full variable domain, with the rest looked up from reference TRBV2 and TRBJ1-2, is EPEVTQTPSHQVTQMGQEVILRCVPISNHLYFYWYRQILGQKVEFLVSFYNNEISEKSEIFDDQFSVERPDGSNFTLKIRSTKLEDSAMYFCASTAYLGDVGGYTFGSGTRLTVV.

This clonotype has ten or more counts. The V call is TRBV5-4, the J call TRBJ1-2; 9 bases are shared with TRBD1. In germline, CDR1 is SGHNT, CDR2 YYREEE (reference sequence). The V gene end was trimmed by 4 bases and the J gene end by 3 bases; junction bases not matched to a gene: 10. The CDR3 has 16 residues. CDR3 region: CASSRTRTGADYGYTF. The CDR3 nucleotides are TGTGCCAGCAGCCGAACCAGGACAGGGGCGGACTATGGCTACACCTTC.

The table lists this clonotype with many counts. Here the CDR3 DNA reads TGCGCCAGCACCGTCGGGATAGAGGCTGAAAAACTGTTTTTT. Its protein is CASTVGIEAEKLFF. The chain has TRBV5-1 and TRBJ1-4; D not resolved. The CDR3 consists of 14 residues. V lost 6 bases and J 7 bases, leaving 16 bases between the germline ends. Germline V gives CDR1 SGHRS, CDR2 YFSETQ.

This clonotype was counted a single time. This rearrangement joins TRBV10-1 to TRBJ2-5; 8 bases match TRBD1. V shed 2 bases and J 2 bases; nucleotides not matched to a gene: 4. Looked up from germline, CDR1 is WNHNN and CDR2 is SYGVQD (reference sequence). The CDR3 covers 15 residues. The DNA of the CDR3 is TGCGCCAGCAGTGAGGGACAGGGACCACAAGAGACCCAGTACTTC. Translating gives CASSEGQGPQETQYF.

V usage is TRBV25-1 and J usage is TRBJ1-1; 7 nucleotides line up with TRBD1. The trim removed 2 bases at V and 0 bases at J, leaving 3 bases unmatched. Germline-derived CDR1 and CDR2 are MGHDK and SYGVNS. The CDR3 covers 15 residues. CDR3 bases: TGTGCCAGCAGTGAACGGGACAGCCTGAACACTGAAGCTTTCTTT. Protein product: CASSERDSLNTEAFF. Full variable domain (remainder filled in from reference TRBV25-1 and TRBJ1-1): EADIYQTPRYLVIGTGKKITLECSQTMGHDKMYWYQQDPGMELHLIHYSYGVNSTEKGDLSSESTVSRIRTEHFPLTLESARPSHTSQYLCASSERDSLNTEAFFGQGTRLTVV.

The V call is TRBV19, the J call TRBJ1-5; the D is unclear. Trimming stripped 9 bases from V and 3 bases from J, with 15 bases between. The length of the CDR3 is 14 residues. The germline CDR1 and CDR2 sequences are LNHDA and SQIVND (reference sequence). Here the CDR3 reads CASSCGPINQPQHF. Here the CDR3 DNA reads TGTGCCAGCAGCTGCGGGCCCATCAATCAGCCCCAGCATTTT.

The chain has TRBV29-1 and TRBJ1-2; a possible D gene is TRBD1 (5 bases). Trimming took off 3 bases at V and 3 bases at J, with 11 bases between the two ends. Germline V CDR1 and CDR2: SQVTM, ANQGSEA. The CDR3 is made up of 13 amino acids. The DNA of the CDR3 is TGCAGCGTTGAGGCCAGGGAGCACTATGGCTACACCTTC. Protein sequence: CSVEAREHYGYTF.

This rearrangement joins TRBV4-1 to TRBJ2-1; D call uncertain. The germline gives CDR1 MGHRA, CDR2 YSYEKL. Trimming pared 1 base from V and 7 bases from J, leaving 11 bases between. This CDR3 spans 14 amino acids. The CDR3 DNA sequence: TGCGCCAGCAGCCAAGCCGGTTCAGCAAATGAGCAGTTCTTC. It specifies CASSQAGSANEQFF.

This clonotype was observed many times. This chain links TRBV20-1 with TRBJ1-6, with D possibly being TRBD1 (5 bases). V lost 6 bases, J lost 5 bases, and 11 bases lay in between. The CDR3 totals 13 residues. Germline CDR1 reads DFQATT; CDR2 reads SNEGSKA (reference sequence). As DNA, the CDR3 is TGCAGTGCCCGAGGACAAGATAATTCACCCCTCCACTTT. Its protein is CSARGQDNSPLHF.